The source of this T cell receptor beta chain is a study of T cell responses to AZD1222 COVID-19 vaccine. Turning to the study itself: Second-dose schedules of about 4 or about 12 weeks were combined.

Only in-frame clones appear in the TCRdb table, and some are missing; sequencing was by immunoSEQ multiplex PCR. The sample lists about 100,000 clones, 92% seen once, with 1.5% to 2% in the top ten. Broader study findings: Spike-specific TCR repertoires showed rising breadth and depth after two AZD1222 doses. Baseline seropositivity characterized only six AZD1222 recipients. Females outnumbered males among donors, who were mostly white British; clonal diversity was possibly underestimated.

As for this clone: Antigen: not known.

CDR1 SGHRS and CDR2 YFSETQ come from the germline V gene. CDR3 size: 15 residues. Trimming pared 0 bases from V and 4 bases from J, leaving 11 bases between. The chain couples TRBV5-1 to TRBJ2-1; D is possibly TRBD2 (6 bases). The starting material was peripheral blood, obtained on day 0 of AZD1222 vaccination. This clonotype was sampled from an adult in good health. The CDR3 spells CASSLGRDRYNEQFF. For the CDR3, the DNA is TGCGCCAGCAGCTTGGGGCGGGATCGGTACAATGAGCAGTTCTTC.